These 24 T cell receptor beta chains share one sample of origin, sequenced in a study of T cells after yellow fever vaccination. TCRdb reprocessed the 5' RACE reads via MiXCR and lists one record per CDR3 protein. The sample yields some 54,000 distinct CDR3 sequences, approximately 6.6% seen once. The specimen comprised CD8+ T cells not binding an NS4B(214-222) dextramer, sorted from PBMCs, sampled about 41 days after the first yellow fever vaccination. These receptors originate from a man aged 18-30 years who received the YFV17D yellow fever vaccine.

This clonotype was seen repeatedly, ten times or more. The genes are TRBV12-3 or TRBV12-4 and TRBJ2-1; 14 bases align to TRBD2. CDR3 length: 17 residues. Unmatched junction bases numbered 6, after V lost 3 bases and J lost 5 bases. The CDR3 here is CASSLTSGGVINNEQFF. The CDR3 DNA reads TGTGCCAGCAGTTTGACTAGCGGGGGGGTAATTAACAATGAGCAGTTCTTC.

This clonotype showed up many times. J is TRBJ2-1 and V is TRBV6-5; 8 positions match TRBD2. Germline loops: CDR1 MNHEY, CDR2 SVGAGI. The CDR3 extends over 14 amino acids. V dropped 4 bases and J dropped 6; count of bases not matched to a gene: 5. CDR3 sequence: CASSWGLEGNEQFF. The DNA of the CDR3 is TGTGCCAGCAGTTGGGGACTAGAGGGCAATGAGCAGTTCTTC.

This clonotype was observed a few times. The J gene is TRBJ1-6, the V gene TRBV7-6; no clear D. CDR3 length: 14 amino acids. The germline V gene has CDR1 SGHVS and CDR2 FNYEAQ. The V end lost 5 bases, the J end lost 1 base, and 6 bases lay between the germline ends. CDR3 loop: CASSLRSYNSPLHF. The CDR3 region has the DNA TGTGCCAGCAGCCTTAGGTCCTATAATTCACCCCTCCACTTT.

This clonotype was observed many times. The chain uses TRBV24-1 and TRBJ1-5; unclear D gene. This CDR3 contains 17 residues. Germline V gene sequence: CDR1 KGHDR, CDR2 SFDVKD. V lost 7 bases, J lost 3 bases, and 21 bases lay in between. In DNA form, the CDR3 reads TGTGCCACCAGGCATCCCCTGAGCGCGAGGTCCAATCAGCCCCAGCATTTT. This translates into CATRHPLSARSNQPQHF.

Many counts were recorded for this clonotype. V is TRBV18 and J is TRBJ2-2; D is perhaps TRBD1 or TRBD2 (5 bases each). There are 14 residues in the CDR3. V lost 4 bases to trimming and J lost 4 bases, with 10 bases between them. Germline CDR1 KGHSH, CDR2 LQKENI. The DNA for the CDR3 is TGTGCCAGCTCACGCCGGGACGTCACCGGGGAGCTGTTTTTT. This sequence encodes CASSRRDVTGELFF.

The chain links TRBV4-1 to TRBJ1-3, with D uncertain. Germline V lookup: CDR1 MGHRA, CDR2 YSYEKL. CDR3 length equals 15 residues. V lost 0 bases, J lost 7 bases, and 13 bases lay in between. The CDR3 region is CASSQDGSGYNTIYF. The DNA of the CDR3 is TGCGCCAGCAGCCAAGATGGTAGTGGCTACAACACCATATATTTT.

There are many counts of this clonotype. The chain joins TRBV11-2 to TRBJ2-7; D ambiguous. Trimming pared 3 bases from V and 2 bases from J, leaving 11 bases between. Germline CDR1 and CDR2: SGHAT and FQNNGV. This CDR3 spans 14 amino acids. CDR3 nucleotides: TGTGCCAGCAGCTTTCAGGACGGAGCCTACGAGCAGTACTTC. Protein: CASSFQDGAYEQYF.

This clonotype was counted a few times. The CDR3 DNA is TGCGCCAGCAGATCTGCCGGGACAGAGGTATACGAGCAGTACTTC. It yields the protein CASRSAGTEVYEQYF. The rearrangement links TRBV5-1 to TRBJ2-7; 7 nucleotides agree with TRBD1. The J segment lost 4 bases and the V segment lost 5 bases, leaving 12 bases of the junction unmatched. From germline, CDR1 is SGHRS and CDR2 YFSETQ. CDR3 size: 15 residues. Full variable domain (outside the CDR3, taken from reference TRBV5-1 and TRBJ2-7): KAGVTQTPRYLIKTRGQQVTLSCSPISGHRSVSWYQQTPGQGLQFLFEYFSETQRNKGNFPGRFSGRQFSNSRSEMNVSTLELGDSALYLCASRSAGTEVYEQYFGPGTRLTVT.

This clonotype has only a few counts. V is TRBV30 and J is TRBJ2-5, with 9 bases fitting TRBD1. The CDR3 is made up of 15 amino acids. With V trimmed by 1 base and J by 1 base, 4 bases remained unmatched. Germline V lookup: CDR1 GTSNPN, CDR2 SVGIG (reference sequence). The CDR3 is CAWSGTGAIQETQYF. CDR3 nucleotides: TGTGCCTGGAGTGGGACAGGGGCCATCCAAGAGACCCAGTACTTC.

At least ten counts were recorded for this clonotype. The V and J genes are TRBV7-9 and TRBJ2-2, with 7 bases matching TRBD1. Germline V gene lookup returns CDR1 SEHNR and CDR2 FQNEAQ (reference sequence). This CDR3 contains 16 residues. The junction had 7 bases not matched to a gene; V was cut back by 4 bases and J by 2 bases. CDR3 protein: CASSSVRQGNTGELFF. The CDR3 bases are TGTGCCAGCAGCTCAGTTCGACAGGGAAACACCGGGGAGCTGTTTTTT.

The table lists this clonotype with a few counts. The chain has TRBV20-1 and TRBJ2-1; TRBD2 matches at 8 bases. The V segment lost 4 bases and the J segment 3 bases; nucleotides outside the gene matches: 5. Germline loops: CDR1 DFQATT, CDR2 SNEGSKA (reference sequence). The CDR3 has 14 amino acids. In DNA, the CDR3 is TGCAGTGCTAAAACTAGCGGAGTCTACAATGAGCAGTTCTTC. It codes for CSAKTSGVYNEQFF.

In its sample, this clonotype was seen a few times. The chain has TRBV4-3 and TRBJ2-3; TRBD2 agrees at 10 bases. The germline V gene encodes CDR1 LGHNA and CDR2 YSLEER. The CDR3 runs 20 residues. The V and J ends lost 2 bases and 1 base, in that order; junction bases with no gene match: 15. The CDR3 DNA follows: TGCGCCAGCAGCCAATGGTCTCGAGCGGGGGGGCCAATGGGCACAGATACGCAGTATTTT. Protein product: CASSQWSRAGGPMGTDTQYF.

In this sample, this clonotype turned up a few times. This chain links TRBV9 with TRBJ1-1, with unresolved D. The CDR3 covers 12 residues. Germline assignment: CDR1 SGDLS and CDR2 YYNGEE. The germline V and J ends were trimmed by 3 bases and 4 bases, with 7 bases remaining between them. The CDR3 is CASSGSRTEAFF. The DNA for the CDR3 is TGTGCCAGCAGCGGCAGCCGCACTGAAGCTTTCTTT. Combining the CDR3 with reference TRBV9 and TRBJ1-1 gives the whole variable domain DSGVTQTPKHLITATGQRVTLRCSPRSGDLSVYWYQQSLDQGLQFLIQYYNGEERAKGNILERFSAQQFPDLHSELNLSSLELGDSALYFCASSGSRTEAFFGQGTRLTVV.

This chain connects TRBV9 to TRBJ1-3; 9 nucleotides align to TRBD1. J gave up 4 bases and V 2 bases, and 7 bases lay outside the gene matches. Germline CDR1 reads SGDLS; CDR2 reads YYNGEE. The CDR3 is made up of 16 amino acids. CDR3: CASSVTGGSDGNTIYF. CDR3 DNA sequence: TGTGCCAGCAGCGTTACAGGGGGCTCAGACGGAAACACCATATATTTT.

This clonotype has a count of ten or more. V gene TRBV6-1 combines with J gene TRBJ1-5; D is unclear. The CDR3 contains 15 residues. Germline V gene data show CDR1 as MNHNS and CDR2 as SASEGT. Trimming shortened V by 5 bases and J by 2 bases, and 13 bases separated the two germline ends. CDR3 coding DNA: TGTGCCAGCAGTCCGGAGTTCAGTGGCAATCAGCCCCAGCATTTT. It is translated as CASSPEFSGNQPQHF.

This clonotype showed up many times. The V call is TRBV6-1, the J call TRBJ2-7; tentatively, D is TRBD1 (6 bases). Looked up from germline, CDR1 is MNHNS and CDR2 is SASEGT. The V gene lost 2 bases and the J gene lost 1 base, with 12 bases spanning the gap. CDR3 length equals 15 residues. This CDR3 reads CASSESTGSSYEQYF. CDR3 coding DNA: TGTGCCAGCAGTGAATCTACAGGGTCATCCTACGAGCAGTACTTC.

This clonotype occurred many times. The chain employs TRBV6-1 and TRBJ2-2, with TRBD2 as a possible D gene (6 bases). CDR1 is MNHNS and CDR2 is SASEGT in the germline V gene. The CDR3 runs 16 residues. V was trimmed by 7 bases and J by 1 base, leaving 16 bases between them. This chain's CDR3 is CASKGGGPMNTGELFF. In DNA, the CDR3 is TGTGCCAGCAAGGGAGGTGGACCGATGAACACCGGGGAGCTGTTTTTT.

The V and J genes are TRBV24-1 and TRBJ1-2; no clear D. Germline V gene sequence: CDR1 KGHDR, CDR2 SFDVKD. The CDR3 loop spans 13 amino acids. V lost 4 bases to trimming and J lost 3 bases, with 8 bases between them. The CDR3 region is CATSETADYGYTF. The CDR3 region has the DNA TGTGCCACCAGTGAAACAGCAGACTATGGCTACACCTTC.

This rearrangement joins TRBV7-3 to TRBJ2-2; D is uncertain. The V gene lost 6 bases and the J gene lost 5 bases, with 7 bases spanning the gap. Germline V gives CDR1 SGHTA, CDR2 FQGTGA. There are 12 residues in the CDR3. CDR3: CASSSLTGELFF. DNA for the CDR3: TGTGCCAGCAGTTCCTTAACCGGGGAGCTGTTTTTT.

This clonotype was detected many times. The genes are TRBV6-2 or TRBV6-3 and TRBJ2-3, with D unclear. The V and J ends lost 6 bases and 6 bases respectively, with 10 bases between them. The V gene's germline CDR1 is MNHEY and CDR2 SVGEGT. This CDR3 spans 12 amino acids. CDR3 region: CASRGSWDTQYF. CDR3 nucleotide sequence: TGTGCCAGCAGGGGTTCATGGGATACGCAGTATTTT.

This clonotype was recorded at least ten times. The genes are TRBV16 and TRBJ2-7; TRBD1 is a possible D gene (5 bases). Trimming took off 0 bases at V and 1 base at J, with 13 bases between the two ends. In germline, CDR1 is KGHSY, CDR2 FQNENV. CDR3 length: 16 residues. CDR3 sequence reads: CASSQSVQGSSYEQYV. The CDR3 nucleotides are TGTGCCAGCAGCCAATCGGTCCAGGGCTCGTCCTACGAGCAGTACGTC.

This clonotype was seen ten or more times. At one end the junction does not follow the germline gene, possibly because of a read error. The rearrangement uses TRBV20-1 and TRBJ2-7, with D perhaps TRBD2 (5 bases). Germline loops: CDR1 DFQATT, CDR2 SNEGSKA (reference sequence). The CDR3 contains 15 residues. The DNA for the CDR3 is TGCAGTGCGAGAGGGCAGTTCCACACCCCCTACGAGCAGTACTTC. Encoded protein: CSARGQFHTPYEQYF.

This clonotype was found many times. V and J are TRBV3-1 and TRBJ2-7; D is unclear. The length of the CDR3 is 13 residues. Germline lookup yields CDR1 LGHDT and CDR2 YNNKEL (reference sequence). The V and J ends lost 1 base and 7 bases respectively, with 11 bases between them. The CDR3 sequence: CASSQGPEVEQYV. The CDR3 coding sequence is TGTGCCAGCAGCCAAGGACCAGAGGTAGAGCAGTACGTC.

V and J are TRBV5-5 and TRBJ2-1; 8 nucleotides align to TRBD2. CDR1 and CDR2 (germline): SGHKS, YYEKEE (reference sequence). Trimming took 4 bases from V and 4 from J; bases not matched to a gene: 7. The CDR3 is made up of 15 amino acids. CDR3 loop: CASSREGTKYNEQFF. The CDR3, as DNA: TGTGCCAGCAGCCGGGAGGGGACTAAGTACAATGAGCAGTTCTTC.